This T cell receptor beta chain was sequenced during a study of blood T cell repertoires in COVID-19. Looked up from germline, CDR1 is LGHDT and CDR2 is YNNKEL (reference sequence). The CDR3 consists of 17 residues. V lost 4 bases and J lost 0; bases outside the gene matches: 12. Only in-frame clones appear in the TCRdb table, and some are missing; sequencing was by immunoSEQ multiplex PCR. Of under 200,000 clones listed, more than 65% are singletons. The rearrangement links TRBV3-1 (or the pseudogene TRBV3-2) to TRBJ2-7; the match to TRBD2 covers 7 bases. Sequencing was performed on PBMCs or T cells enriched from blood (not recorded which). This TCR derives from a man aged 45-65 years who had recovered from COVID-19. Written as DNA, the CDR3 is TGTGCCAGCAGCCCGAATATCTACAGGACTAGCTCCTACGAGCAGTACTTC. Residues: CASSPNIYRTSSYEQYF.